The source of this T cell receptor beta chain is a study of blood T cell repertoires in COVID-19. About the research overall: Sources were T cells, B-cell-depleted T cells, or PBMCs; the material itself was cDNA or gDNA.

Generated by immunoSEQ multiplex PCR, the TCRdb table keeps only in-frame clones and is missing some. The table lists roughly 230,000 clones, roughly 84% of them singletons, with 6.6% in the top ten. V shed 6 bases, J shed 7 bases, and the junction held 9 bases outside the gene matches. This CDR3 region has 14 residues. Germline V gives CDR1 SNHLY, CDR2 FYNNEI. The TCR originated in a woman aged 45-65 years who had been exposed to COVID-19. J is TRBJ1-5 and V is TRBV2, with 7 positions matching TRBD1. The specimen sequenced was PBMCs or T cells enriched from blood (not recorded which). The CDR3 reads CASRQGDFWQPQHF. CDR3 sequence (DNA): TGTGCCAGCAGGCAGGGGGACTTTTGGCAGCCCCAGCATTTT.